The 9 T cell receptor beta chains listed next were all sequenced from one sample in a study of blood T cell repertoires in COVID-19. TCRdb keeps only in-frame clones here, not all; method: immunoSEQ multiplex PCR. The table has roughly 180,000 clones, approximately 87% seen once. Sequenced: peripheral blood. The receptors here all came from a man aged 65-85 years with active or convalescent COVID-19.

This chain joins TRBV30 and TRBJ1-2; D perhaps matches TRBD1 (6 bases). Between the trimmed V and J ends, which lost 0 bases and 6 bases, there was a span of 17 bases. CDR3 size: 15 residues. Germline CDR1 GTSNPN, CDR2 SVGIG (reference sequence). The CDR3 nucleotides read TGTGCCTGGAGTGTACACCCAAGACAGGATGATGGCTACACCTTC. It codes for CAWSVHPRQDDGYTF.

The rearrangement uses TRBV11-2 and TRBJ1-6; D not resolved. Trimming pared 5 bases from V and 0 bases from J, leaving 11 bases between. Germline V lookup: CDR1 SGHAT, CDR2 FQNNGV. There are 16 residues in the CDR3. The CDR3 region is CASSPRKSSYNSPLHF. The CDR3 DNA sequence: TGTGCCAGCAGCCCCCGAAAGAGCTCCTATAATTCACCCCTCCACTTT.

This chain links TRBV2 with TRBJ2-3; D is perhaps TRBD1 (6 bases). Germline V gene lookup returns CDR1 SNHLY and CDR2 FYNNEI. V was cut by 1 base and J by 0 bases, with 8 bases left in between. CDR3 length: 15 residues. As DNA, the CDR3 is TGTGCCAGCAGTGAAGACAGGGCAAGCACAGATACGCAGTATTTT. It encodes CASSEDRASTDTQYF.

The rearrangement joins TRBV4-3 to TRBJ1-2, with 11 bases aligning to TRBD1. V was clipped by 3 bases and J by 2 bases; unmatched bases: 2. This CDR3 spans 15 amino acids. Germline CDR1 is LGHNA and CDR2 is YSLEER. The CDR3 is CASSHGDRGNYGYTF. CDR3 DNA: TGCGCCAGCAGCCACGGGGACAGGGGGAACTATGGCTACACCTTC.

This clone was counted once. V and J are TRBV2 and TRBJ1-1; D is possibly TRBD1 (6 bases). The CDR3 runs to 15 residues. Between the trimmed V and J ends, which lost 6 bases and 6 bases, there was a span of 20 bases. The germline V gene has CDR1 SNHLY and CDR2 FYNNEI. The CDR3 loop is CASRGHGGFEAEAFF. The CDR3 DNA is TGTGCCAGCAGGGGACACGGCGGATTCGAGGCTGAAGCTTTCTTT.

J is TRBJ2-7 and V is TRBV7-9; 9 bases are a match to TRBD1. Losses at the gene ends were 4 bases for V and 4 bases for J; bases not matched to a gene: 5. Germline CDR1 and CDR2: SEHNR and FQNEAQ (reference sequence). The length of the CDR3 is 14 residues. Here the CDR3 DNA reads TGTGCCAGCAGCTACGGACAGGGGAGTTACGAGCAGTACTTC. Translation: CASSYGQGSYEQYF.

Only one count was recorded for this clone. In DNA form, the CDR3 reads TGTGCCAGCAGCCGCCTCGACAGGGCTGAAGCTTTCTTT. Its translation: CASSRLDRAEAFF. The chain is built from TRBV11-2 and TRBJ1-1, with 7 bases fitting TRBD1. CDR3 size: 13 residues. V dropped 5 bases and J dropped 6; count of bases not matched to a gene: 6. The germline CDR1 and CDR2 sequences are SGHAT and FQNNGV.

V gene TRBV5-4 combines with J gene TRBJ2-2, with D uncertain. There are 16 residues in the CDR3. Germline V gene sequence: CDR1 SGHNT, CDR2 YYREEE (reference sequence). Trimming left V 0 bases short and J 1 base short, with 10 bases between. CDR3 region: CASSLGVSRNTGELFF. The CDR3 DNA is TGTGCCAGCAGCTTGGGAGTTAGCCGGAACACCGGGGAGCTGTTTTTT.

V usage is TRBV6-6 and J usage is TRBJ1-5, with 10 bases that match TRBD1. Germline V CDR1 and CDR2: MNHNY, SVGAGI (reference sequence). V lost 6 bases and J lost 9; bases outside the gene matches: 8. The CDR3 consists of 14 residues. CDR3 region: CASRSGTGDRPQHF. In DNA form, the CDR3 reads TGTGCCAGCAGGTCAGGGACAGGGGACAGGCCCCAGCATTTT.